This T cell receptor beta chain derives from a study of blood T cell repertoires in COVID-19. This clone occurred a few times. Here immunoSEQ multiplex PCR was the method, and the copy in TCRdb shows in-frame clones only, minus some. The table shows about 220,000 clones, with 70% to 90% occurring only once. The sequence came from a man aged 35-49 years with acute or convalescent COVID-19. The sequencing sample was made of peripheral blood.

The CDR3 sequence is CASSHRTLSTDTQYF. As DNA, the CDR3 is TGTGCCAGCAGCCATCGGACTCTGAGCACAGATACGCAGTATTTT. This chain links TRBV3-1 (or the pseudogene TRBV3-2) with TRBJ2-3; TRBD2 is a possible D gene (5 bases). V was shortened by 3 bases and J by 0 bases, with 10 bases between the two germline ends. The CDR3 sequence is 15 residues long. CDR1 is LGHDT, CDR2 YNNKEL, per germline (reference sequence).